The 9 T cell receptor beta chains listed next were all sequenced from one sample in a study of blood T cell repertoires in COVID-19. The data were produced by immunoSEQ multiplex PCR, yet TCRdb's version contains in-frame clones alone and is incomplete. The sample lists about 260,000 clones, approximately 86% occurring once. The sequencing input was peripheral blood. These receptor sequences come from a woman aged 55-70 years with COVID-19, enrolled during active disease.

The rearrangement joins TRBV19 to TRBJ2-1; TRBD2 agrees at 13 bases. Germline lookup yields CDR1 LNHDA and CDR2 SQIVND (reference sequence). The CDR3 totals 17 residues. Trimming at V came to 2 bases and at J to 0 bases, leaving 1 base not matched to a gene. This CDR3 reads CASSIWTSGGSYNEQFF. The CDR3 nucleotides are TGTGCCAGTAGTATATGGACTAGCGGGGGCTCCTACAATGAGCAGTTCTTC.

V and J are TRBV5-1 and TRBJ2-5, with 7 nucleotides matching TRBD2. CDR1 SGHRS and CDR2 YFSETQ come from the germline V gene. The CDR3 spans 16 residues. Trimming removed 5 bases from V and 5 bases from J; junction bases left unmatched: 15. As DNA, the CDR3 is TGCGCCAGCAGTAGAAGGGGAGGGAGGGCCCAGGAGACCCAGTACTTC. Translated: CASSRRGGRAQETQYF. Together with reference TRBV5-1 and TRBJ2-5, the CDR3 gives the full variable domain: KAGVTQTPRYLIKTRGQQVTLSCSPISGHRSVSWYQQTPGQGLQFLFEYFSETQRNKGNFPGRFSGRQFSNSRSEMNVSTLELGDSALYLCASSRRGGRAQETQYFGPGTRLLVL.

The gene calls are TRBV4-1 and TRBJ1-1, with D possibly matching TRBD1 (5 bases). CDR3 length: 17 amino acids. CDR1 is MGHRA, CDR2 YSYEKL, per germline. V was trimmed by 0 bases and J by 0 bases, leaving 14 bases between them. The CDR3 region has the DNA TGCGCCAGCAGCCAAGATCCAGACAGCCAATTGAACACTGAAGCTTTCTTT. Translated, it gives CASSQDPDSQLNTEAFF.

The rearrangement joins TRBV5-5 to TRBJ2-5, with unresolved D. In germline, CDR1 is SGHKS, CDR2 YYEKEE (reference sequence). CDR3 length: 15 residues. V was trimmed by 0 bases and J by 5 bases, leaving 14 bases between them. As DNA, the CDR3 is TGTGCCAGCAGCTTGGCGCCAGGCCTCCGGGAGACCCAGTACTTC. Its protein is CASSLAPGLRETQYF.

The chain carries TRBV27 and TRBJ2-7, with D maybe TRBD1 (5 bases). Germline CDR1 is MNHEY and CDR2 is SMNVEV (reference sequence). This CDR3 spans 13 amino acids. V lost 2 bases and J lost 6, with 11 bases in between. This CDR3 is CASSLMKGAEQYF. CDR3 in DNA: TGTGCCAGCAGTTTAATGAAAGGGGCCGAGCAGTACTTC.

The CDR3 DNA follows: TGTGCCAGCAGCGAGGACAGGGTATTTCCCTACGAGCAGTACTTC. As protein: CASSEDRVFPYEQYF. The chain links TRBV7-9 to TRBJ2-7; the match to TRBD1 covers 8 bases. Looked up from germline, CDR1 is SEHNR and CDR2 is FQNEAQ (reference sequence). The CDR3 has 15 residues. The ends lost 5 bases at V and 2 bases at J; junction bases unmatched: 8.

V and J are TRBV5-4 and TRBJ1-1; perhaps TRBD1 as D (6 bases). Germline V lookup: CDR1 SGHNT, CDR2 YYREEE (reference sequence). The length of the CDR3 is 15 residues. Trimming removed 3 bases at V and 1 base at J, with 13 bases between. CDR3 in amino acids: CASSSWGGWNTEAFF. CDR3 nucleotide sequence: TGTGCCAGCAGCTCTTGGGGGGGCTGGAACACTGAAGCTTTCTTT.

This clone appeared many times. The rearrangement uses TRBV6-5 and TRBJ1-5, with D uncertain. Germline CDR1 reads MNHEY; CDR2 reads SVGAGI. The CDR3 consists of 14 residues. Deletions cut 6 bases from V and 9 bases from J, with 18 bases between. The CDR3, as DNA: TGTGCCAGCAGAGAGGGAGGGCCCGCCGGGCCCCAGCATTTT. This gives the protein CASREGGPAGPQHF.

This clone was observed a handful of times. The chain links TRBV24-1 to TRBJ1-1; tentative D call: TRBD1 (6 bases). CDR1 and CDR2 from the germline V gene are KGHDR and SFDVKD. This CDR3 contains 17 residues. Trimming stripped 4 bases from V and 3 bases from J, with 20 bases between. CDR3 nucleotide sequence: TGTGCCACCAGTGACTCCACAGGGCCCGGTAGGGACACTGAAGCTTTCTTT. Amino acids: CATSDSTGPGRDTEAFF.